This T cell receptor (beta chain) was obtained from a study of vaccination and CD4 T cells after COVID-19. The study, taken as a whole, reports: Median SARS-CoV-2-reactive clonotypes rose from around 19 to 38, not significantly.

Noted treatment: 10-day PBMC culture with coronavirus spike peptide pools or control peptides (ViraFEST assay). For ViraFEST, peptide pools expanded antigen-specific T cells, after which the TCRs were sequenced. The V end lost 1 base, the J end lost 3 bases, and 13 bases lay between the germline ends. Germline V gene sequence: CDR1 SGHVS, CDR2 FNYEAQ. CDR3 length equals 15 residues. Cultured CD4+ T cell DNA was sequenced using the Oncomine TCR Beta short-read assay. CD4+ T cells were cultured, and genomic DNA was extracted from them. In TCRdb, the PCR reads were re-called with MiXCR into one record per CDR3 protein. The sample has around 13,000 distinct CDR3 sequences; 50% to 65% are singletons. A remark on this clonotype: Its antigen is currently unknown.

Material for sequencing was CD4+ T cells from blood, cultured in vitro. The V gene is TRBV7-6, the J gene TRBJ2-7, with D perhaps TRBD1 (5 bases). The sequence was collected from a human donor who had recovered from COVID-19. CDR3 sequence: CASSLEVDRYYEQYF. CDR3 nucleotides: TGTGCCAGCAGCTTAGAGGTTGACAGATACTACGAGCAGTACTTC. The complete variable domain, with remaining parts taken from reference TRBV7-6 and TRBJ2-7, reads GAGVSQSPRYKVTKRGQDVALRCDPISGHVSLYWYRQALGQGPEFLTYFNYEAQQDKSGLPNDRFSAERPEGSISTLTIQRTEQRDSAMYRCASSLEVDRYYEQYFGPGTRLTVT.